Each of the 21 T cell receptor beta chains below was sequenced from the same sample in a study of blood T cells in healthy people across ages. Using a J-beta primer mix together with a sample-barcoded 5' primer, a second PCR was run for roughly 7 to 12 cycles. Using its own MiXCR run on the 5' RACE reads, TCRdb lists one record per CDR3 protein. This sample has 790,000 or so distinct CDR3 sequences, with about 45% found just once. The sample comprised blood. The receptors derive from an elderly man in good health.

V usage is TRBV29-1 and J usage is TRBJ2-7, with no clear D. V lost 6 bases, J lost 0 bases, and 9 bases lay in between. This CDR3 has 12 amino acids. CDR1 and CDR2 (germline): SQVTM, ANQGSEA. CDR3 sequence: CSVTIDSYEQYF. The CDR3 DNA is TGCAGCGTAACCATTGACTCCTACGAGCAGTACTTC.

The V gene is TRBV15, the J gene TRBJ2-7, with D maybe TRBD1 (6 bases). The CDR3 has 17 amino acids. Trimming stripped 0 bases from V and 2 bases from J, with 17 bases between. Germline V gives CDR1 LNHNV, CDR2 YYDKDF (reference sequence). Here the CDR3 DNA reads TGTGCCACCAGCAGAGATTGGTCAGGGGCTGTAACCTACGAGCAGTACTTC. Residues: CATSRDWSGAVTYEQYF. The full variable domain, its missing parts supplied by reference TRBV15 and TRBJ2-7, is DAMVIQNPRYQVTQFGKPVTLSCSQTLNHNVMYWYQQKSSQAPKLLFHYYDKDFNNEADTPDNFQSRRPNTSFCFLDIRSPGLGDTAMYLCATSRDWSGAVTYEQYFGPGTRLTVT.

This clonotype was counted at least ten times. This chain joins TRBV7-9 and TRBJ2-1; TRBD2 might be the D (6 bases). Germline-derived CDR1 and CDR2 are SEHNR and FQNEAQ (reference sequence). The CDR3 covers 14 residues. V was clipped by 4 bases and J by 7 bases, with 14 bases between them. Here the CDR3 DNA reads TGTGCCAGCAGCTACGCCAGGGACTTGAATGAGCAGTTCTTC. Translation: CASSYARDLNEQFF. The full variable domain, in which reference TRBV7-9 and TRBJ2-1 provide the parts outside the CDR3, is DTGVSQNPRHKITKRGQNVTFRCDPISEHNRLYWYRQTLGQGPEFLTYFQNEAQLEKSRLLSDRFSAERPKGSFSTLEIQRTEQGDSAMYLCASSYARDLNEQFFGPGTRLTVL.

This clonotype was detected many times. The chain recombines TRBV6-6 with TRBJ2-7; possible D gene TRBD2, 5 bases. V shed 8 bases and J shed 0 bases, with 5 bases lying between them. This CDR3 is built from 11 residues. Germline V gene lookup returns CDR1 MNHNY and CDR2 SVGAGI (reference sequence). CDR3 DNA: TGTGCCAGCGGGAGCTCCTACGAGCAGTACTTC. Translating gives CASGSSYEQYF.

This clonotype was picked up many times. The chain couples TRBV5-1 to TRBJ2-1; D is unresolved. The CDR3 sequence is 13 residues long. The V and J ends lost 4 bases and 8 bases respectively, with 13 bases between them. Germline CDR1 is SGHRS and CDR2 is YFSETQ. Here the CDR3 reads CASSIKVLDEQFF. In DNA, the CDR3 is TGCGCCAGCAGCATAAAGGTCCTTGATGAGCAGTTCTTC. The entire variable domain, with the rest obtained from reference TRBV5-1 and TRBJ2-1, is as follows: KAGVTQTPRYLIKTRGQQVTLSCSPISGHRSVSWYQQTPGQGLQFLFEYFSETQRNKGNFPGRFSGRQFSNSRSEMNVSTLELGDSALYLCASSIKVLDEQFFGPGTRLTVL.

The chain links TRBV15 to TRBJ2-2; D is perhaps TRBD2 (5 bases). CDR1 is LNHNV and CDR2 is YYDKDF in the germline V gene (reference sequence). Trimming stripped 8 bases from V and 5 bases from J, with 21 bases between. The CDR3 has 16 amino acids. The CDR3 region is CATRASFRTWTGELFF. CDR3 in DNA: TGTGCCACCCGGGCCTCGTTCAGGACTTGGACCGGGGAGCTGTTTTTT. The variable domain in full, completed from reference TRBV15 and TRBJ2-2, reads DAMVIQNPRYQVTQFGKPVTLSCSQTLNHNVMYWYQQKSSQAPKLLFHYYDKDFNNEADTPDNFQSRRPNTSFCFLDIRSPGLGDTAMYLCATRASFRTWTGELFFGEGSRLTVL.

This clonotype was counted once. V gene TRBV21-1 combines with J gene TRBJ2-1; TRBD2 was called by the table and not checked on the DNA. TRBV21-1 is flagged as a pseudogene. The CDR3 runs 16 residues. CDR3 DNA: TGTGCCAGCACCGAAGCTAGCGGCGAGGGGTACAATGAGCAGTTCTTC. Protein product: CASTEASGEGYNEQFF.

The V gene is TRBV24-1, the J gene TRBJ2-5; perhaps D is TRBD1 or TRBD2 (6 bases each). This CDR3 has 13 residues. Trimming left V 5 bases short and J 5 bases short, with 11 bases between. The V gene's germline CDR1 is KGHDR and CDR2 SFDVKD. The DNA of the CDR3 is TGTGCCACCAGTGCCGGGGGCGAGGAGACCCAGTACTTC. Translating it yields CATSAGGEETQYF.

The chain couples TRBV3-1 to TRBJ1-3; 10 nucleotides match TRBD1. J was trimmed by 4 bases and V by 5 bases; bases with no gene match: 8. The CDR3 sequence is 16 residues long. The germline gives CDR1 LGHDT, CDR2 YNNKEL (reference sequence). The CDR3 loop reads CASSARDRGSGNTIYF. CDR3 in DNA: TGTGCCAGCAGCGCCCGGGACAGGGGTTCCGGAAACACCATATATTTT.

This clonotype occurred a few times. The chain employs TRBV28 and TRBJ2-2, with 9 positions matching TRBD2. The CDR3 runs 17 residues. Germline loops: CDR1 MDHEN, CDR2 SYDVKM. V gave up 2 bases and J gave up 3 bases; unmatched junction bases: 7. The CDR3: CASSLGVAGAYTGELFF. The CDR3 DNA reads TGTGCCAGCAGTTTAGGGGTAGCGGGAGCATACACCGGGGAGCTGTTTTTT.

This chain connects TRBV7-2 to TRBJ2-5, with 7 bases aligning to TRBD2. Germline values: CDR1 SGHTA, CDR2 FQGNSA. Trimming took 5 bases from V and 4 from J; bases not matched to a gene: 13. The CDR3 has 16 amino acids. CDR3 bases: TGTGCCAGCAGCCCGGTAGCGGCGGGAGTCGGAGAGACCCAGTACTTC. Protein product: CASSPVAAGVGETQYF.

A word on this clonotype: The junction does not match germline at one end; this may be a read error. The chain has TRBV6-2 or TRBV6-3 and TRBJ2-7, with 9 bases identical to TRBD2. CDR3 length: 14 residues. Germline CDR1 is MNHEY and CDR2 is SVGEGT. CDR3 bases: TGTGCCAGCGTGGCGACTAGCGGCACCTACGAGCGGTACTTC. Its translation: CASVATSGTYERYF.

The rearrangement joins TRBV6-2 or TRBV6-3 to TRBJ1-5, with TRBD1 as a possible D gene (6 bases). CDR1 is MNHEY and CDR2 is SVGEGT in the germline V gene. Trimming left V 6 bases short and J 3 bases short, with 12 bases between. The CDR3 covers 14 residues. The CDR3 loop reads CASRLGGVNQPQHF. As DNA, the CDR3 is TGTGCCAGCAGATTAGGGGGGGTCAATCAGCCCCAGCATTTT.

The chain's CDR3 is CASSQTGVETQYF. CDR3 nucleotides: TGTGCCAGCAGCCAGACAGGGGTAGAGACCCAGTACTTC. The chain is built from TRBV12-3 or TRBV12-4 and TRBJ2-5, with 8 bases aligning to TRBD1. The CDR3 totals 13 residues. V shed 6 bases and J 4 bases; nucleotides not matched to a gene: 4.

The chain joins TRBV15 to TRBJ2-7; D unresolved. Between the trimmed V and J ends, which lost 1 base and 5 bases, there was a span of 9 bases. The V gene's germline CDR1 is LNHNV and CDR2 YYDKDF (reference sequence). The CDR3 is made up of 13 amino acids. In DNA, the CDR3 is TGTGCCACCAGCAGAGCGGACGTGAACGAGCAGTACTTC. Protein product: CATSRADVNEQYF.

V is TRBV7-8 and J is TRBJ1-1, with D unclear. Per germline, CDR1 SGHVS and CDR2 FQNEAQ. The CDR3 has 13 amino acids. Deletions cut 5 bases from V and 11 bases from J, with 18 bases between. This CDR3 is CASSDPSGPWAFF. CDR3 coding DNA: TGTGCCAGCAGCGACCCCTCTGGCCCCTGGGCTTTCTTT.

This chain links TRBV20-1 with TRBJ2-3; D ambiguous. The CDR3 is 13 residues long. CDR1 is DFQATT, CDR2 SNEGSKA, per germline (reference sequence). V was clipped by 1 base and J by 3 bases, with 8 bases between them. The CDR3 DNA reads as TGCAGTGCTAGAGCCATGGGGACAGATACGCAGTATTTT. Translation: CSARAMGTDTQYF.

This clonotype was seen a few times. J is TRBJ1-5 and V is TRBV6-1, with a tentative D call TRBD1 (6 bases). Germline values: CDR1 MNHNS, CDR2 SASEGT. V was trimmed by 3 bases and J by 3 bases, leaving 12 bases between them. This CDR3 is 15 amino acids long. In DNA form, the CDR3 reads TGTGCCAGCAGTGAGGTTAGACAGGCCAATCAGCCCCAGCATTTT. Translating gives CASSEVRQANQPQHF.

The chain recombines TRBV12-3 or TRBV12-4 with TRBJ2-5; 8 bases fit TRBD2. The CDR3 spans 16 residues. V lost 3 bases to trimming and J lost 5 bases; unmatched junction nucleotides: 11. CDR3 in DNA: TGTGCCAGCAGTTTCGGTAGCGGGACTCTTACGGAGACCCAGTACTTC. It is translated as CASSFGSGTLTETQYF.

This clonotype came up once. The chain is built from TRBV29-1 and TRBJ1-6, with D unclear. The CDR3 has 15 residues. V was clipped by 1 base and J by 9 bases, with 16 bases between them. Looked up from germline, CDR1 is SQVTM and CDR2 is ANQGSEA. This chain's CDR3 is CSVEGRWSSGSPLHF. CDR3 bases: TGCAGCGTTGAAGGAAGGTGGTCCAGTGGTTCACCCCTCCACTTT.

For the CDR3, the DNA is TGTGCCAGTAGTATTGGGTGGGGGAGAAGCGCCTACAATGAGCAGTACTTC. It yields the protein CASSIGWGRSAYNEQYF. The chain recombines TRBV19 with TRBJ2-7, with D perhaps being TRBD1 or TRBD2 (5 bases each). The CDR3 runs 17 residues. Germline-derived CDR1 and CDR2 are LNHDA and SQIVND (reference sequence). Trimming stripped 3 bases from V and 7 bases from J, with 25 bases between.